The following is a T cell receptor (beta chain) sequence with its context. Antigen specificity is unknown. Splitting of each subset's genomic DNA was done evenly across several immunoSEQ plates. Sequencing was performed with immunoSEQ multiplex PCR; in TCRdb, only in-frame clones are kept and a portion is missing. The data hold around 330,000 clones, with about 74% observed a single time. The data originate from a study of shared clonotypes between healthy human individuals. Study-wide findings and caveats: Naive subsets usually exceeded memory subsets in estimated richness.

The V and J ends lost 6 bases and 2 bases respectively, with 19 bases between them. From germline, CDR1 is MNHEY and CDR2 SMNVEV (reference sequence). The CDR3 loop spans 16 amino acids. Every donor was a Caucasian adult from Nashville, Tennessee. This clonotype was obtained from a man aged 25 to 40 in good health. Sequencing was performed on memory CD4+ T cells sorted from blood. Indicated subset: CD45RA-negative fraction. The V call is TRBV27, the J call TRBJ1-1; no reliable D call. The CDR3 sequence: CASSRSPVGFNTEAFF. CDR3 nucleotides: TGTGCCAGCAGCCGCTCCCCGGTGGGGTTTAACACTGAAGCTTTCTTT.